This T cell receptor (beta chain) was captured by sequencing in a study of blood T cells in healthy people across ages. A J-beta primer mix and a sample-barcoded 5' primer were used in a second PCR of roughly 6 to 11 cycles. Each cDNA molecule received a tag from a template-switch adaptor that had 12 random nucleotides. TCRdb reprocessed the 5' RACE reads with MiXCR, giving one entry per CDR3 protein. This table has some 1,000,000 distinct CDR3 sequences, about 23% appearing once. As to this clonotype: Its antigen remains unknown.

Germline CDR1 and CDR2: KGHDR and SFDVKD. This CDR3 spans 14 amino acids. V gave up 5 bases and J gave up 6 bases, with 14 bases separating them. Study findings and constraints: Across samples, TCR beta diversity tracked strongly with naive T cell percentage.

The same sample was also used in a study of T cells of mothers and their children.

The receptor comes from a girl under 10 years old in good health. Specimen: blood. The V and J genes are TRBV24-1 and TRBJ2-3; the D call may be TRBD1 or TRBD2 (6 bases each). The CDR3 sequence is CATSALGGPDTQYF. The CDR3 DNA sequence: TGTGCCACCAGTGCCCTTGGGGGGCCCGATACGCAGTATTTT.